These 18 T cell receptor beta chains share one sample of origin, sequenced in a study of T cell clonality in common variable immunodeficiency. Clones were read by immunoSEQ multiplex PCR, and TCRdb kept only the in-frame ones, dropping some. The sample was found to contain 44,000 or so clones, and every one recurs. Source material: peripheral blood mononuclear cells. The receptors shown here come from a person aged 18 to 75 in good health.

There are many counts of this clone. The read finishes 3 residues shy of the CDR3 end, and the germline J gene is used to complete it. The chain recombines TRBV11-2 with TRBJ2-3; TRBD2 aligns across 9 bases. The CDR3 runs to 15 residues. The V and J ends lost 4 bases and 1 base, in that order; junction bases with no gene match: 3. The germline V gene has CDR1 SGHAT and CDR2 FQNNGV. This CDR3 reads CASSSWTSGTDTQYF. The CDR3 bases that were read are TGTGCCAGCAGCTCCTGGACTAGCGGCACAGATACG.

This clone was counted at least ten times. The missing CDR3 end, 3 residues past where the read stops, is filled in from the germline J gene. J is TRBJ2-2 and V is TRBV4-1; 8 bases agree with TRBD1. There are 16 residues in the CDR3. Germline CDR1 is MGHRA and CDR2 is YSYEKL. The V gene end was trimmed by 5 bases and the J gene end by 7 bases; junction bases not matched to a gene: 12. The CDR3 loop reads CASSVGGRGPGGELFF. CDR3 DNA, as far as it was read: TGCGCCAGCAGCGTCGGCGGCAGGGGGCCTGGCGGGGAG.

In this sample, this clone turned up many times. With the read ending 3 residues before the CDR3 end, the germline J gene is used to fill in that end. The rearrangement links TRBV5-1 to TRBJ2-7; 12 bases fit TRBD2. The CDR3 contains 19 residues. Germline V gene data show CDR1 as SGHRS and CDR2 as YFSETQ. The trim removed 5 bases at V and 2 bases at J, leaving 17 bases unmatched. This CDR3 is CASSLWTSGTYMGPYEQYF. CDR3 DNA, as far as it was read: TGCGCCAGCAGTTTATGGACTAGCGGGACCTATATGGGACCCTACGAG. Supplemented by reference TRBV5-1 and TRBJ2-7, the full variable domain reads KAGVTQTPRYLIKTRGQQVTLSCSPISGHRSVSWYQQTPGQGLQFLFEYFSETQRNKGNFPGRFSGRQFSNSRSEMNVSTLELGDSALYLCASSLWTSGTYMGPYEQYFGPGTRLTVT.

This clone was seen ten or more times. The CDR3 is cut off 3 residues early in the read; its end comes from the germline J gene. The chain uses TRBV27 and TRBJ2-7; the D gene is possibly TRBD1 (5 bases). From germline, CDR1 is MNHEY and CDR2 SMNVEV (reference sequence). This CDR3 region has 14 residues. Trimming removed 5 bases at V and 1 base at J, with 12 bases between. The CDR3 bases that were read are TGTGCCAGCAGTGTAACAGGCAAATCCTACGAG. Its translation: CASSVTGKSYE. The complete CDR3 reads CASSVTGKSYEQYF.

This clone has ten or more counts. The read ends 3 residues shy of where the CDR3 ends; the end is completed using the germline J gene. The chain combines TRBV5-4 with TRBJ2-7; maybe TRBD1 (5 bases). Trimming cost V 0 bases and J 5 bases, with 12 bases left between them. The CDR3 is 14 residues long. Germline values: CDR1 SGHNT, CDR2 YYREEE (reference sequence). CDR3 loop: CASSLVGQGDEQYF. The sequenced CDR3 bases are TGTGCCAGCAGCTTGGTAGGGCAGGGCGACGAG.

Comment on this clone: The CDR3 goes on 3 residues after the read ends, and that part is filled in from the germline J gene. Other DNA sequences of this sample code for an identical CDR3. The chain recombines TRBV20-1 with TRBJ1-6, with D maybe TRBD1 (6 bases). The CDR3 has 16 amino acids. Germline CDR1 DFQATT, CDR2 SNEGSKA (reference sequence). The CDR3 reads CIPYLGAGSMDSPLHF. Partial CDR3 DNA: TGCATCCCTTACCTGGGGGCGGGAAGCATGGATTCACCC.

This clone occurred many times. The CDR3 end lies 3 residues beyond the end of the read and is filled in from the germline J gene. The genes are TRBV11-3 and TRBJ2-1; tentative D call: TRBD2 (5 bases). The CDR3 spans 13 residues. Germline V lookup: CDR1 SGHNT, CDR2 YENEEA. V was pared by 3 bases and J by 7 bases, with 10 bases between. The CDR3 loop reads CASSLDLWNEQFF. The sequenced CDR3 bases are TGTGCCAGCAGCTTGGACTTGTGGAATGAG.

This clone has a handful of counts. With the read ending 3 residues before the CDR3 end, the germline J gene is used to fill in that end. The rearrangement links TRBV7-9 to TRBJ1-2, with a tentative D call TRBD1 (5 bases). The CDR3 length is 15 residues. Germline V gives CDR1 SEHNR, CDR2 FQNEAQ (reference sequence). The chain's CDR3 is CASSLVTSGGNDYTF. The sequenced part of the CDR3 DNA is TGTGCCAGCAGCTTAGTTACTAGCGGGGGAAATGAC.

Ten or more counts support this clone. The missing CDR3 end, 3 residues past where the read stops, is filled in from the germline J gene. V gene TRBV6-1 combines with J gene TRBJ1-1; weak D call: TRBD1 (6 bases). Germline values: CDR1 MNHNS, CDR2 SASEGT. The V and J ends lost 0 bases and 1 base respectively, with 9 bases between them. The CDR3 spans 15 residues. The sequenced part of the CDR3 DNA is TGTGCCAGCAGTGAAGCCGGACAGCAGAACACTGAA. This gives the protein CASSEAGQQNTE. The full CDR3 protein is CASSEAGQQNTEAFF.

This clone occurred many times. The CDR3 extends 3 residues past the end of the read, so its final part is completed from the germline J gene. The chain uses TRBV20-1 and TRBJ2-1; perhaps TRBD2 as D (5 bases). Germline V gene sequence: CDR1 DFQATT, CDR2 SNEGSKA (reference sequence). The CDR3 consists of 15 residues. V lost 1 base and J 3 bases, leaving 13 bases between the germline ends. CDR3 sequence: CSARGIRGDYNEQFF. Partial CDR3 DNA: TGCAGTGCTAGAGGTATCCGGGGAGACTACAATGAG.

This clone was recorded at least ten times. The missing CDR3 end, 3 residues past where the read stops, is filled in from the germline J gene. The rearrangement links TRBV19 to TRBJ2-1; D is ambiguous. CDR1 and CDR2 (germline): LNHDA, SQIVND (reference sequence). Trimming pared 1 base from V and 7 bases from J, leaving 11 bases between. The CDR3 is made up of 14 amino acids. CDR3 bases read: TGTGCCAGTAGTATAGTGGGCCGCCTGAATGAG. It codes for CASSIVGRLNE. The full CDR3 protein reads CASSIVGRLNEQFF.

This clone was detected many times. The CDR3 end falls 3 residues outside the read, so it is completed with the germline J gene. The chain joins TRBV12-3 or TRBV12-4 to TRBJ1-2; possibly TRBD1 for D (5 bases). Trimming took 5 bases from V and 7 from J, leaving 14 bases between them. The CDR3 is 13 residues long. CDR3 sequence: CASSTQGLGGYTF. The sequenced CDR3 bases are TGTGCCAGCAGTACCCAGGGTCTGGGTGGC.

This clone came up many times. The CDR3 bases that were read are TGTGCCAGCAACCTCCGGGGGGAGCAAGAGACC. Translating gives CASNLRGEQET. The complete CDR3 protein is CASNLRGEQETQYF. The V gene is TRBV3-1 (or the pseudogene TRBV3-2), the J gene TRBJ2-5; 7 bases match TRBD2. The read comes to an end 3 residues before the CDR3 does, leaving the germline J gene to fill in the end. Per the germline V gene, CDR1 is LGHDT and CDR2 is YNNKEL (reference sequence). This CDR3 region has 14 residues. J was trimmed by 2 bases and V by 7 bases; bases with no gene match: 7.

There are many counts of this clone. This CDR3 is CATSRASSEKLFF. The DNA read from the CDR3 is TGTGCCACCAGCAGAGCTAGTTCGGAAAAA. This chain links TRBV15 with TRBJ1-4; D remains ambiguous. The read comes to an end 3 residues before the CDR3 does, leaving the germline J gene to fill in the end. The CDR3 spans 13 residues. Trimming removed 1 base at V and 8 bases at J, with 8 bases between. CDR1 and CDR2 from the germline V gene are LNHNV and YYDKDF (reference sequence).

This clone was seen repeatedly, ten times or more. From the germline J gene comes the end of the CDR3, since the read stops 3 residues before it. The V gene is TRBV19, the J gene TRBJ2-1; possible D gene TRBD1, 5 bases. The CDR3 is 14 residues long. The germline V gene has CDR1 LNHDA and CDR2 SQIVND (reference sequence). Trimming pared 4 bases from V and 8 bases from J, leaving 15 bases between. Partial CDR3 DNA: TGTGCCAGTAGTACGCAGGGTCCACTCGATGAG. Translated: CASSTQGPLDE. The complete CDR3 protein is CASSTQGPLDEQFF.

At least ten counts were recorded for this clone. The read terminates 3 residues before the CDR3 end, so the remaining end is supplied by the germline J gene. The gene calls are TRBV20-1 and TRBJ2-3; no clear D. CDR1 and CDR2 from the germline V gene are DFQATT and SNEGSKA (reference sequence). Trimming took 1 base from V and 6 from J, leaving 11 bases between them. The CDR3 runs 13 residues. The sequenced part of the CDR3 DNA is TGCAGTGCTAGAGTTCCTTACGCGGATACG. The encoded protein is CSARVPYADT. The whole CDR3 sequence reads CSARVPYADTQYF.

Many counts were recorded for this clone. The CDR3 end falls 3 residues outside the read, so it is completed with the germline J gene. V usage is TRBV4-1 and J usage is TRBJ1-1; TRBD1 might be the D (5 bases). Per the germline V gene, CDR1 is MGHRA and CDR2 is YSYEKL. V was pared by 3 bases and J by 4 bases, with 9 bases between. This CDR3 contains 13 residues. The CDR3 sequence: CASSHGGGTEAFF. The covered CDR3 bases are TGCGCCAGCAGCCATGGGGGGGGCACTGAA.

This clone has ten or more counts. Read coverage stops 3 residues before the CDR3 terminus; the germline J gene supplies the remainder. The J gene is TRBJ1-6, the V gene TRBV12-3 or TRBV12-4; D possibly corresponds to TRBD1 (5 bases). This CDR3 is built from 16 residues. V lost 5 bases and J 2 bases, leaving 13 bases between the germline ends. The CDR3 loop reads CASSPPGGAYNSPLHF. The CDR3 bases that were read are TGTGCCAGCAGTCCCCCGGGGGGGGCCTATAATTCACCC.